The T cell receptor beta chain under discussion was sequenced for a study of T cell repertoires and HLA-DP antigens. About the study: Transduced HeLa cells presented HLA-DP to CD4+ T cells. A couple of male donors and one female donor spanned ages 18-to-29 through 60-to-69. General study points: Naive and memory CD4+ repertoires were not analysed separately.

To note about this clone: The antigen is not known.

The CDR3 runs to 19 residues. Germline-derived CDR1 and CDR2 are MGHRA and YSYEKL. V was clipped by 1 base and J by 1 base, with 22 bases between them. The PCR primers covered 54 TRBV and 13 TRBJ segments. TCRdb's table, derived via immunoSEQ multiplex PCR, lists solely in-frame clones and lacks some. This sample has approximately 90,000 clones, with roughly 86% found just once. This chain joins TRBV4-1 and TRBJ1-1; D perhaps matches TRBD1 (5 bases). Specimen: CD4+ T cells from PBMCs. The sequence was obtained from a man aged 45-65 years in good health and CMV-seronegative. The CDR3, as DNA: TGCGCCAGCAGCCAAGCTAGGTTAGGGTCATTCGGACAGAACACTGAAGCTTTCTTT. This gives the protein CASSQARLGSFGQNTEAFF.